This TCR beta chain stems from a study of control samples from healthy donors and cancer patients (TCRdb year 2020). The method behind the library was the immunoSEQ multiplex PCR assay. This immuneACCESS table, as held by TCRdb, lists in-frame sequences with V and J called but not all clones. Of the missing ones, under half trace to an unresolved V gene in checked studies; the others have no known cause. For this sample there are about 77,000 clones; around 92% appear just once. The ten largest clones capture over 4.5% of the sample. Points on this clone: Its antigen remains unidentified. Per-nucleotide qualities are absent, and no much larger clonotype sits a single base away.

The CDR3 runs 16 amino acids, cysteine and phenylalanine included. Of the read, only the CDR3 DNA is kept; its 48 bases are in frame from base 1. CDR1 and CDR2 were assigned from the germline V gene as MNHEY and SVGAGI. After removal of 0 bases from V and 4 bases from J, the junction retains 5 bases not matched to a gene. The sample taken for sequencing was blood. Recombination linked TRBV6-5 to TRBJ2-2, and 7 bases in between align with TRBD2. This receptor was identified in a woman aged 55-69 years in good health. The nucleotide sequence is TGTGCCAGCAGTTACTCTGGGGGGGGACTCACCGGGGAGCTGTTTTTT. This sequence encodes CASSYSGGGLTGELFF.